These 14 T cell receptor beta chains came from one sample sequenced in a study of molecular identifiers for immune sequencing clone quantification. TCRdb re-derived calls from the PCR reads in MiXCR, one entry per CDR3 protein. This sample has about 640,000 distinct CDR3 sequences, with nearly 20% found just once. The sample comprised naive CD8+ T cells from blood, with Jurkat cell RNA spiked in. Subset of the sample: FACS-sorted CD8+CD4-CCR7+CD45RA+ naive T cells. These receptor sequences come from a human donor in good health. Some libraries in this study had Jurkat cell RNA spiked in.

The chain couples TRBV27 to TRBJ2-5, with TRBD1 as a possible D gene (6 bases). Germline V gene sequence: CDR1 MNHEY, CDR2 SMNVEV (reference sequence). V was pared by 3 bases and J by 0 bases, with 14 bases between. This CDR3 has 16 residues. For the CDR3, the DNA is TGTGCCAGCAGTTTGACCGGGACACTGTACCAAGAGACCCAGTACTTC. This encodes CASSLTGTLYQETQYF.

This clonotype occurred a few times. This rearrangement joins TRBV30 to TRBJ2-5; 9 nucleotides align to TRBD2. CDR1 GTSNPN and CDR2 SVGIG come from the germline V gene (reference sequence). The length of the CDR3 is 14 residues. Unmatched junction bases numbered 4, after V lost 3 bases and J lost 2 bases. The CDR3 DNA reads as TGTGCCTGGAGACGACTAGCGGAGCAAGAGACCCAGTACTTC. The encoded protein is CAWRRLAEQETQYF.

Comment on this clonotype: The conserved phenylalanine or tryptophan normally closing the CDR3 is absent here, so this likely arose from a read error. The chain joins TRBV11-2 to TRBJ1-1; D unclear. The V gene lost 1 base and the J gene lost 7 bases, with 4 bases spanning the gap. This CDR3 has 11 amino acids. The V gene's germline CDR1 is SGHAT and CDR2 FQNNGV. The CDR3 bases are TGTGCCAGCAGCTTAGTCAGTGAAGCTTTCTCT. Its translation: CASSLVSEAFS.

This clonotype was detected many times. This sequence joins TRBV20-1 and TRBJ2-3; D remains unclear. V was pared by 6 bases and J by 1 base, with 20 bases between. This CDR3 comprises 16 residues. Looked up from germline, CDR1 is DFQATT and CDR2 is SNEGSKA (reference sequence). CDR3 bases: TGCAGTGCCAGGAATATTGGACCTTCACGCACAGATACGCAGTATTTT. This translates into CSARNIGPSRTDTQYF.

This chain uses TRBV12-3 or TRBV12-4 with TRBJ2-1, with D possibly being TRBD2 (6 bases). V lost 5 bases to trimming and J lost 2 bases, with 16 bases between them. The CDR3 has 16 amino acids. In DNA, the CDR3 is TGTGCCAGCAGTCCTAGTGGGGGGTGGACCTACAATGAGCAGTTCTTC. Its translation: CASSPSGGWTYNEQFF.

Worth noting for this clonotype: It may be a read error: a sequence one base away is much more abundant. V usage is TRBV5-1 and J usage is TRBJ1-3; D perhaps matches TRBD1 (5 bases). The CDR3 has 15 residues. From germline, CDR1 is SGHRS and CDR2 YFSETQ. CDR3 sequence: CASSWDAGSGNTIHF. DNA of the CDR3: TGCGCCAGCAGCTGGGACGCCGGCTCTGGAAACACCATACATTTT.

A remark on this clonotype: A read error is possible here, since a much larger clone lies one base away. The gene calls are TRBV7-9 and TRBJ2-2; D is perhaps TRBD2 (6 bases). The CDR3 covers 15 residues. Germline loops: CDR1 SEHNR, CDR2 FQNEAQ (reference sequence). CDR3 residues: CASGGSGHNTGGLFF. Written as DNA, the CDR3 is TGTGCCAGCGGGGGGAGCGGTCATAACACCGGGGGGCTGTTTTTT.

This clonotype was counted only a few times. V and J are TRBV7-9 and TRBJ2-7; D remains unclear. V gave up 5 bases and J gave up 3 bases, with 17 bases separating them. Per the germline V gene, CDR1 is SEHNR and CDR2 is FQNEAQ (reference sequence). The CDR3 length is 15 residues. CDR3 bases: TGTGCCAGCAGCATCGATTTAGAGGAACACTACGAGCAGTACTTC. It specifies CASSIDLEEHYEQYF.

This clonotype was recorded at least ten times. The CDR3 spells CASSDRLVTSTDTQYF. The CDR3 coding sequence is TGTGCCAGTAGTGATCGACTGGTTACTAGCACAGATACGCAGTATTTT. The chain employs TRBV19 and TRBJ2-3; D not resolved. The V gene's germline CDR1 is LNHDA and CDR2 SQIVND (reference sequence). The CDR3 extends over 16 amino acids. V was cut by 5 bases and J by 0 bases, with 15 bases left in between.

The table lists this clonotype with many counts. The chain is built from TRBV6-5 and TRBJ2-3, with 9 bases matching TRBD2. V trimming: 6 bases; J trimming: 5 bases; junction bases outside the gene matches: 18. The CDR3 extends over 18 amino acids. Germline V gene lookup returns CDR1 MNHEY and CDR2 SVGAGI. The CDR3 DNA reads as TGTGCCAGCAGGGTCAGGGTGGCGGGGGGGCGGTGGGGAGATACGCAGTATTTT. This translates into CASRVRVAGGRWGDTQYF.

On this clonotype: A much more abundant neighbour one base away suggests this may be a read error. The chain couples TRBV29-1 to TRBJ2-1, with 11 bases aligning to TRBD2. V gave up 4 bases and J gave up 4 bases; unmatched junction bases: 6. This CDR3 region has 15 residues. Germline V gene lookup returns CDR1 SQVTM and CDR2 ANQGSEA. The CDR3 protein is CSVGFSGRGYNEQFF. Written as DNA, the CDR3 is TGCAGCGTTGGGTTTAGCGGGAGGGGGTACAATGAGCAGTTCTTC.

There are many counts of this clonotype. The chain uses TRBV14 and TRBJ2-3, with 7 bases identical to TRBD1. This CDR3 region has 16 residues. CDR1 SGHDN and CDR2 FVKESK come from the germline V gene. J gave up 2 bases and V 0 bases, and 5 bases lay outside the gene matches. In DNA form, the CDR3 reads TGTGCCAGCAGCCAAGATTACGGGACAGCCACAGATACGCAGTATTTT. Encoded protein: CASSQDYGTATDTQYF.

This clonotype was seen a single time. Compared with germline, one end of the junction differs, possibly owing to a read error. The V call is TRBV18, the J call TRBJ2-7, with 11 bases that match TRBD2. Germline CDR1 is KGHSH and CDR2 is LQKENI. The CDR3 is 14 residues long. The CDR3 coding sequence is TGTGCCGGCTCACCGACTAGCGGGACCTACGAGCAGTACTTC. Amino acids: CAGSPTSGTYEQYF.

There are many counts of this clonotype. V gene TRBV12-3 or TRBV12-4 combines with J gene TRBJ2-5; D is possibly TRBD1 (6 bases). This CDR3 is built from 14 residues. Trimming stripped 6 bases from V and 2 bases from J, with 13 bases between. The CDR3 sequence is CASSPTDRQETQYF. The DNA for the CDR3 is TGTGCCAGCAGCCCGACGGACAGACAAGAGACCCAGTACTTC.